This T cell receptor beta chain was sequenced in a study of Tregs in tolerant kidney transplant recipients. Mixed chimerism was transient after nonmyeloablative marrow transplants from related graft donors. Unstimulated Tregs (CD4+CD25+CD127-) and CD4+CD25- non-Tregs were sorted from PBMCs. V was clipped by 3 bases and J by 2 bases, with 10 bases between them. Germline assignment: CDR1 KGHSH and CDR2 LQKENI. This CDR3 comprises 14 residues. In the case of this clone: As yet, its antigen is unknown.

The study, taken as a whole, reports: Some patients' samples used different primers over time, so nucleotide sequences weren't comparable. Activated donor B cell expansion appeared to reveal the most relevant donor-specific TCRbeta repertoire. No direct test of biological reproducibility was done here.

The table came from immunoSEQ multiplex PCR; TCRdb's copy has only in-frame clones and leaves some out. The table includes roughly 64,000 clones, approximately 89% detected once. The chain carries TRBV18 and TRBJ2-5, with no clear D. The TCR originated in a human patient who received a combined kidney and bone marrow transplant. Some T cells may trace back to the graft donor. The sample in question was CD4+ T cells from blood (PBMCs), obtained 6 months after the transplant. The DNA for the CDR3 is TGTGCCAGCTCACCGGTGAGCAAACAAGAGACCCAGTACTTC. It translates to CASSPVSKQETQYF.